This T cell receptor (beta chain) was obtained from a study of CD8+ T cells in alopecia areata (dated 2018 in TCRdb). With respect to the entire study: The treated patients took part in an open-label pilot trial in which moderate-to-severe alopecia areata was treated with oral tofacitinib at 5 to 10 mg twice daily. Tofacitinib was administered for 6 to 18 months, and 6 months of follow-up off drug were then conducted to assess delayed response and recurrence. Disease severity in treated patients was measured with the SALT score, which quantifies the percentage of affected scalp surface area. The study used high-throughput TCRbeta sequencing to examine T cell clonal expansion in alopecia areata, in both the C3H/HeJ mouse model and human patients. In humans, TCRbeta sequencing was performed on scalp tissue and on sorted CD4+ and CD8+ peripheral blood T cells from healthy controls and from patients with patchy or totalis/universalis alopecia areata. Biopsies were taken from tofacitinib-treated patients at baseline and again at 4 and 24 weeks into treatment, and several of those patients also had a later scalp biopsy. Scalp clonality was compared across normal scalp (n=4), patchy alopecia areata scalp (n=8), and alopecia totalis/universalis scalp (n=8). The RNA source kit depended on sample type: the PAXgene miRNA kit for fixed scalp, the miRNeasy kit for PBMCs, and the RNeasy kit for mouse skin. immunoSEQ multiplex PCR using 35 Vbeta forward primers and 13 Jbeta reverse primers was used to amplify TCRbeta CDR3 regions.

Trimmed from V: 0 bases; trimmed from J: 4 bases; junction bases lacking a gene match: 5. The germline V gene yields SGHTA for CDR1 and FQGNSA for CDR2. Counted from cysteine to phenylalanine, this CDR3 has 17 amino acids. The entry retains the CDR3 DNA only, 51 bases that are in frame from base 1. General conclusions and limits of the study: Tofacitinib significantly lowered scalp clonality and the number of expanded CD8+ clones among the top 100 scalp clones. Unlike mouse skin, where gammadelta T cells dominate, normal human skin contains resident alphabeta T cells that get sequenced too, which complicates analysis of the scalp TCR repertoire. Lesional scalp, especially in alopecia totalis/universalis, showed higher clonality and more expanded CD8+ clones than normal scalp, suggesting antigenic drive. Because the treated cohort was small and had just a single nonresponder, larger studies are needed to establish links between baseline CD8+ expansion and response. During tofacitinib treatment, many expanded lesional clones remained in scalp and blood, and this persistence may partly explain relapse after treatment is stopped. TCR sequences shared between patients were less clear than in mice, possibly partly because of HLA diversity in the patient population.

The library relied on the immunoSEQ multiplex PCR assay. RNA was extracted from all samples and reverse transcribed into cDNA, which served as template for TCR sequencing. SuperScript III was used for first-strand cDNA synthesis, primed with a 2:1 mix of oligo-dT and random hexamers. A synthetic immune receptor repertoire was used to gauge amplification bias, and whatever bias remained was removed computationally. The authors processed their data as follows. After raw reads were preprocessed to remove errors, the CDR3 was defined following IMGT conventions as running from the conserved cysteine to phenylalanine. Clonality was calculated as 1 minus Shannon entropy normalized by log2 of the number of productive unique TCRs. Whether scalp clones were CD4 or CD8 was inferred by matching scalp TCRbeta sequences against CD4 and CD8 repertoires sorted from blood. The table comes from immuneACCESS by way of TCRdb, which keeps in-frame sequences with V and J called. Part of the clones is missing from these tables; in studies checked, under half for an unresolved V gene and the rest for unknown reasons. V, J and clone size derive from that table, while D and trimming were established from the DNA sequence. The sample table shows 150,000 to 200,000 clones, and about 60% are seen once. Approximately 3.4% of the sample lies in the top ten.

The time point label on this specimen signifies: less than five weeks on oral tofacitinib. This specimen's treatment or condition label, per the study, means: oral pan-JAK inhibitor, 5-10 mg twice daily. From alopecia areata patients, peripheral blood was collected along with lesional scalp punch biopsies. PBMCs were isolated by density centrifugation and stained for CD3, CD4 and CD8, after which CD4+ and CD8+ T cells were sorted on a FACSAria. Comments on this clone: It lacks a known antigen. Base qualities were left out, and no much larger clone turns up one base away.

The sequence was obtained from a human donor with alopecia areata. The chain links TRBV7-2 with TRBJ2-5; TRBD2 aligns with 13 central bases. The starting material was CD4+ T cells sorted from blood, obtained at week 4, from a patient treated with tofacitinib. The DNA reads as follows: TGTGCCAGCAGCTTAGCGCCACTAGCGGGGGGGCGAGAGACCCAGTACTTC. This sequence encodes CASSLAPLAGGRETQYF.